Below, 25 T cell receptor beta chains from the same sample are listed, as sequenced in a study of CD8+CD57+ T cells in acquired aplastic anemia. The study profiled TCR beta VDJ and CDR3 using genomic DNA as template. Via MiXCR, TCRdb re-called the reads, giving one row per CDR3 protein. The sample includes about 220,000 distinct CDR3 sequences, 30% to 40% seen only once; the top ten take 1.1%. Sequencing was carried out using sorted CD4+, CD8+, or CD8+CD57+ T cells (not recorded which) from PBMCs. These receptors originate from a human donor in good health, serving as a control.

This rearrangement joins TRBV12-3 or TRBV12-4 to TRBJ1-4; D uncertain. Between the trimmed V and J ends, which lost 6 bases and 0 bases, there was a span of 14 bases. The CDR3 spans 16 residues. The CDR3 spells CASSPRPSTTNEKLFF. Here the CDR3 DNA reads TGTGCCAGCAGCCCGAGGCCGTCTACAACTAATGAAAAACTGTTTTTT.

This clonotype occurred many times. CDR3 in amino acids: CAIRDLDGIYEQYF. The CDR3 region has the DNA TGTGCCATCAGGGATTTGGACGGAATCTACGAGCAGTACTTC. V and J are TRBV10-3 and TRBJ2-7; D unclear. CDR3 length: 14 amino acids. Germline V gives CDR1 ENHRY, CDR2 SYGVKD. Deletions cut 6 bases from V and 3 bases from J, with 15 bases between.

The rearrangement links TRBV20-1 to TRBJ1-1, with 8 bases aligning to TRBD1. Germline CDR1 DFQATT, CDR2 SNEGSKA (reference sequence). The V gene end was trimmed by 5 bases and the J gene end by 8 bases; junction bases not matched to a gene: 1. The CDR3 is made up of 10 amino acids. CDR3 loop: CSARQGEAFF. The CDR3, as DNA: TGCAGTGCTCGACAGGGGGAAGCTTTCTTT.

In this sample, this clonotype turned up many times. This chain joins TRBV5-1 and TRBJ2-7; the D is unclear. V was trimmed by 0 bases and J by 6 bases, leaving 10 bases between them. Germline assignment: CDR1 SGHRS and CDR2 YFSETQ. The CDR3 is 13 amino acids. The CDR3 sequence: CASSLAGSREQYF. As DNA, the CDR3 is TGCGCCAGCAGCTTGGCCGGTAGCCGCGAGCAGTACTTC.

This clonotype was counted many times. CDR3 amino acids: CASSLDGRYSPLHF. The CDR3 DNA is TGCGCCAGCAGCCTGGACGGACGGTATTCACCCCTCCACTTT. The chain couples TRBV5-1 to TRBJ1-6, with D unresolved. Trimming cost V 4 bases and J 8 bases, with 13 bases left between them. This CDR3 contains 14 residues. CDR1 is SGHRS, CDR2 YFSETQ, per germline. Filled out from reference TRBV5-1 and TRBJ1-6, the complete variable domain reads KAGVTQTPRYLIKTRGQQVTLSCSPISGHRSVSWYQQTPGQGLQFLFEYFSETQRNKGNFPGRFSGRQFSNSRSEMNVSTLELGDSALYLCASSLDGRYSPLHFGNGTRLTVT.

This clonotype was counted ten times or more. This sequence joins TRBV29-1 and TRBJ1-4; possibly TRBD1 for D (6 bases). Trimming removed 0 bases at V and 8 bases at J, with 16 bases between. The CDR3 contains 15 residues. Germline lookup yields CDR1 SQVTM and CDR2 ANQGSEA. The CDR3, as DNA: TGCAGCGTTGAAGATCTCTGGGGGGCTGGGGAAAAACTGTTTTTT. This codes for CSVEDLWGAGEKLFF.

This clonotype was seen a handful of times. CDR3 nucleotide sequence: TGCGCCAGCAGCTCGCAACAGGGGACTAGAAACACCATATATTTT. Protein product: CASSSQQGTRNTIYF. V usage is TRBV5-1 and J usage is TRBJ1-3; 7 bases are shared with TRBD1. Germline CDR1 SGHRS, CDR2 YFSETQ. This CDR3 is 15 amino acids long. V shed 3 bases and J 5 bases; nucleotides not matched to a gene: 8.

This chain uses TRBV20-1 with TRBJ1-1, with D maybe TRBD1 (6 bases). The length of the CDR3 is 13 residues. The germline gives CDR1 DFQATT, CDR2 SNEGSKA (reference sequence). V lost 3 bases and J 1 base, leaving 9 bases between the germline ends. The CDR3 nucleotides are TGCAGTGCTAGGGACAGCCCGAACACTGAAGCTTTCTTT. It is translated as CSARDSPNTEAFF.

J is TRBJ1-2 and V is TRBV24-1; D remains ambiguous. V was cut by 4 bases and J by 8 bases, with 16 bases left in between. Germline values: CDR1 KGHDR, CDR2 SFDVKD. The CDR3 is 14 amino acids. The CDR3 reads CATSDPGRGGGYTF. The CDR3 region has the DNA TGTGCCACCAGTGACCCCGGACGGGGAGGGGGCTACACCTTC.

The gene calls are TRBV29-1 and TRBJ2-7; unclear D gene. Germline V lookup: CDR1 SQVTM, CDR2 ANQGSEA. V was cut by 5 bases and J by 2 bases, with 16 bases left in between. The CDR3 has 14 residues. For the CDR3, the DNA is TGCAGCGTTAGTTATGCGTACACGACCTACGAGCAGTACTTC. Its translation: CSVSYAYTTYEQYF.

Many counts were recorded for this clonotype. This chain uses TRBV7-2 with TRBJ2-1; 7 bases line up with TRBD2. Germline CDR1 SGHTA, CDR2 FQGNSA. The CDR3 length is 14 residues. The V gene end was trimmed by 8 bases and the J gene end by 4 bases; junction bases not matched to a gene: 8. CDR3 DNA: TGTGCCAGCCGTTACCCGGGGGGATACAATGAGCAGTTCTTC. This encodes CASRYPGGYNEQFF.

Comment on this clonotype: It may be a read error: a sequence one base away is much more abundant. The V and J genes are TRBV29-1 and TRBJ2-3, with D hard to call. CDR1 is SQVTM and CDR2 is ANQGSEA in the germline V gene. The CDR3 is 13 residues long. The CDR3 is CGVGRLSTDTRYF. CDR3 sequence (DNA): TGCGGCGTTGGAAGACTCAGCACAGATACGCGGTATTTT.

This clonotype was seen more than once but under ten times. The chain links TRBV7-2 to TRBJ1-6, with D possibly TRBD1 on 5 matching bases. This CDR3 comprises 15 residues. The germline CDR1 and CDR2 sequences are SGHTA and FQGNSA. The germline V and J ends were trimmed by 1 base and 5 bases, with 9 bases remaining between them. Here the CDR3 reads CASSLVQGNNSPLHF. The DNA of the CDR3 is TGTGCCAGCAGCTTAGTGCAGGGAAATAATTCACCCCTCCACTTT. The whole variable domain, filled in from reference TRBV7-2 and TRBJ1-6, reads GAGVSQSPSNKVTEKGKDVELRCDPISGHTALYWYRQSLGQGLEFLIYFQGNSAPDKSGLPSDRFSAERTGGSVSTLTIQRTQQEDSAVYLCASSLVQGNNSPLHFGNGTRLTVT.

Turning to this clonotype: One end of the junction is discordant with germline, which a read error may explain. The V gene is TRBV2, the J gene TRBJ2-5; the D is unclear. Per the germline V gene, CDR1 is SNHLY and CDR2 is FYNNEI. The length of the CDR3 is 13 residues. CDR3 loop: CASSRRPQEAQYF. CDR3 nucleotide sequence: TGCGCCAGCAGTAGACGTCCACAAGAGGCCCAGTACTTC.

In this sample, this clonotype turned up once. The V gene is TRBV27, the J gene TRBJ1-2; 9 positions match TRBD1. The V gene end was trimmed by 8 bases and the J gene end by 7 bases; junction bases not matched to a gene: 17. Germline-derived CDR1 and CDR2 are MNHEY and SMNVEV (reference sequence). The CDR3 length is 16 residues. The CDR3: CASATVRSQGAGGYTF. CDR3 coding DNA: TGTGCCAGCGCCACAGTAAGGTCACAGGGGGCAGGTGGCTACACCTTC.

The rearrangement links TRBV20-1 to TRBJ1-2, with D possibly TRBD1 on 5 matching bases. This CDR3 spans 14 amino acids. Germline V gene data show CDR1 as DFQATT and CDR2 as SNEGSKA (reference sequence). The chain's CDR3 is CSLRGVGRNYGYTF. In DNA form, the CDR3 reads TGCAGCCTCAGAGGGGTGGGGCGCAACTATGGCTACACCTTC.

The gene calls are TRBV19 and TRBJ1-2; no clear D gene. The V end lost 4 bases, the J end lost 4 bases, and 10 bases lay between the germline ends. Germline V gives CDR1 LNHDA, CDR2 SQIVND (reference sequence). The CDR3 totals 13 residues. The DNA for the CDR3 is TGTGCCAGTAGTAGGGGTATTGGCTATGGCTACACCTTC. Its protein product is CASSRGIGYGYTF.

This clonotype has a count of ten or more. The CDR3 region is CASSAQSLSEQYF. CDR3 nucleotide sequence: TGTGCCAGCAGTGCACAGAGCTTATCCGAGCAGTACTTC. The chain combines TRBV2 with TRBJ2-7; D is unresolved. The CDR3 covers 13 residues. Looked up from germline, CDR1 is SNHLY and CDR2 is FYNNEI. V gave up 4 bases and J gave up 6 bases, with 13 bases separating them.

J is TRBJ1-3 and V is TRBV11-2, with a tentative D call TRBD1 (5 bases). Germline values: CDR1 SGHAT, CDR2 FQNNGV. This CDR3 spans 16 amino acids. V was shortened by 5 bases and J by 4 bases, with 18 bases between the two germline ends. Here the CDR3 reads CASSRSSGGTGNTIYF. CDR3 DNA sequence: TGTGCCAGCAGCCGCAGCAGCGGGGGGACCGGAAACACCATATATTTT.

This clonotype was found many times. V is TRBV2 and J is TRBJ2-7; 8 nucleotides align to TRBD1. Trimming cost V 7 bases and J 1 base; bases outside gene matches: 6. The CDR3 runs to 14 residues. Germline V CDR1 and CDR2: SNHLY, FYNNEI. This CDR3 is CASKKGQASYEQYF. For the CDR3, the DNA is TGTGCCAGCAAAAAGGGACAGGCTTCCTACGAGCAGTACTTC. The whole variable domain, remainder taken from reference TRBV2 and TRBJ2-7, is EPEVTQTPSHQVTQMGQEVILRCVPISNHLYFYWYRQILGQKVEFLVSFYNNEISEKSEIFDDQFSVERPDGSNFTLKIRSTKLEDSAMYFCASKKGQASYEQYFGPGTRLTVT.

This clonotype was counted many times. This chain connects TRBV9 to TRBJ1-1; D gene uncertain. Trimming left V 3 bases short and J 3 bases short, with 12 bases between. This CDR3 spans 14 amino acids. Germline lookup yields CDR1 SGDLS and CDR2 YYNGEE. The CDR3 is CASSALSGDTEAFF. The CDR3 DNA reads TGTGCCAGCAGCGCCCTAAGTGGGGACACTGAAGCTTTCTTT. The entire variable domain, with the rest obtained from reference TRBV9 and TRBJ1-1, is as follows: DSGVTQTPKHLITATGQRVTLRCSPRSGDLSVYWYQQSLDQGLQFLIQYYNGEERAKGNILERFSAQQFPDLHSELNLSSLELGDSALYFCASSALSGDTEAFFGQGTRLTVV.

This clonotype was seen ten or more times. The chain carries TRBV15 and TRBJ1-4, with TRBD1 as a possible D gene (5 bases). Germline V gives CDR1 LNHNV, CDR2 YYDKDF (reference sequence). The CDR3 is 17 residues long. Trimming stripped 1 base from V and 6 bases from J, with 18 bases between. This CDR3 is CATSRGRDPRLYEKLFF. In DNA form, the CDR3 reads TGTGCCACCAGCAGAGGAAGGGACCCTAGACTCTATGAAAAACTGTTTTTT.

DNA for the CDR3: TGCAGTGTGACAGGGTACAATCAGCCCCAGCATTTT. Its protein product is CSVTGYNQPQHF. The chain employs TRBV29-1 and TRBJ1-5, with TRBD1 matching 7 bases. Germline lookup yields CDR1 SQVTM and CDR2 ANQGSEA. The CDR3 runs to 12 residues.

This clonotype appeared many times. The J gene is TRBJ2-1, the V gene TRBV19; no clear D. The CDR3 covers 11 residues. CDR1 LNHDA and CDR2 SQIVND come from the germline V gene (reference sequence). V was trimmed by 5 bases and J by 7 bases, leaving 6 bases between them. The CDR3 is CASSWGNEQFF. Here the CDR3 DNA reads TGTGCCAGTAGTTGGGGAAATGAGCAGTTCTTC.

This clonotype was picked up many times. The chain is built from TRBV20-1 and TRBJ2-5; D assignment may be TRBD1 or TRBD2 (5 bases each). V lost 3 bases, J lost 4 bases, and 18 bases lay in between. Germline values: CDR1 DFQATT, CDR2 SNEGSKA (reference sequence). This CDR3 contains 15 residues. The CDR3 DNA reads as TGCAGTGCTAGCCGTCGGGACCTGGGGGTAGAGACCCAGTACTTC. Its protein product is CSASRRDLGVETQYF.